This TCR beta chain was captured by sequencing in a study of blood T cells in healthy people across ages. V was trimmed by 7 bases and J by 7 bases, leaving 17 bases between them. Germline V gives CDR1 SGDLS, CDR2 YYNGEE. The CDR3 spans 13 residues. A sample-barcoded 5' primer and a J-beta primer mix were used in a second PCR of roughly 7 to 11 cycles. Each CDR3 protein gets one entry after TCRdb re-called the 5' RACE reads with MiXCR. The table records approximately 830,000 distinct CDR3 sequences, under 80% of them present only once. The specimen sequenced was blood. The V call is TRBV9, the J call TRBJ1-2, with D uncertain. The TCR was taken from a man aged 30 to 45 in good health. CDR3 residues: CASQGLSRAGYTF. In nucleotides, the CDR3 is TGTGCCAGCCAAGGGCTCTCGCGCGCTGGCTACACCTTC.